The entry that follows covers one T cell receptor beta chain sequence. The sample comes from a study of blood T cell repertoires in COVID-19. Across the study: Acute and convalescent COVID-19 specimens originated in the United States, Italy and Spain.

V trimming: 2 bases; J trimming: 2 bases; junction bases outside the gene matches: 6. This CDR3 has 15 residues. Germline CDR1 and CDR2: SGHTA and FQGNSA. Clones were read by immunoSEQ multiplex PCR, and TCRdb kept only the in-frame ones, dropping some. Of around 62,000 clones in the sample, approximately 90% were seen once. Sequenced: peripheral blood. V gene TRBV7-2 combines with J gene TRBJ2-7; TRBD2 aligns across 7 bases. This sequence originates from a man in his sixties with acute or convalescent COVID-19. In nucleotides, the CDR3 is TGTGCCAGCAGCTTACACAGCGGGAATCCCTACGAGCAGTACTTC. The encoded protein is CASSLHSGNPYEQYF.